This T cell receptor beta chain was documented in a study of blood T cell repertoires in COVID-19. The repertoire was sequenced with immunoSEQ multiplex PCR; TCRdb's copy has only in-frame clones and lacks some. The table shows roughly 100,000 clones, with about 91% occurring only once. J was trimmed by 10 bases and V by 4 bases; bases with no gene match: 6. CDR1 SGHDN and CDR2 FVKESK come from the germline V gene. This CDR3 comprises 13 residues. The chain uses TRBV14 and TRBJ1-4, with 7 bases aligning to TRBD1. The TCR comes from a man younger than 35 with acute or convalescent COVID-19. Sequenced input: peripheral blood. CDR3 protein: CASSPGGRGKLFF. In nucleotides, the CDR3 is TGTGCCAGCAGCCCAGGGGGGCGGGGAAAACTGTTTTTT.